This T cell receptor (beta chain) is drawn from a study of cytomegalovirus exposure and HLA in healthy donors. Across the study: A preliminary data release comprised 80 million to 95 million unique TCRs obtained from HLA-typed donors. Ancestry clustering placed more than 65% of over 300 genotyped donors in the Caucasian-associated cluster.

Germline V gene sequence: CDR1 LGHNA, CDR2 YNFKEQ. This CDR3 contains 15 residues. J gave up 0 bases and V 3 bases, and 3 bases lay outside the gene matches. General observations from the study: What TCR beta sequences reportedly achieved was accurate prediction of HLA-A and HLA-B alleles in most subjects. Associated with HLA alleles at 0.05 false discovery rate in a later analysis were around 17,000 TCR beta sequences.

Primers: 60 Vbeta forward and 13 Jbeta reverse. Sequenced by immunoSEQ multiplex PCR; TCRdb stores in-frame clones only, minus some. The data contain around 150,000 clones, 75% to 85% of them seen just once; the ten biggest clones take up about 2.2%. As for this clone: Its antigen is undetermined.

This clonotype was obtained from a middle-aged man in good health and CMV-seronegative. The sequencing sample was made of PBMCs. The rearrangement links TRBV4-2 to TRBJ1-2, with 8 bases identical to TRBD1. The CDR3 reads CASSQGQAANYGYTF. Written as DNA, the CDR3 is TGTGCCAGCAGCCAGGGACAGGCAGCTAACTATGGCTACACCTTC.